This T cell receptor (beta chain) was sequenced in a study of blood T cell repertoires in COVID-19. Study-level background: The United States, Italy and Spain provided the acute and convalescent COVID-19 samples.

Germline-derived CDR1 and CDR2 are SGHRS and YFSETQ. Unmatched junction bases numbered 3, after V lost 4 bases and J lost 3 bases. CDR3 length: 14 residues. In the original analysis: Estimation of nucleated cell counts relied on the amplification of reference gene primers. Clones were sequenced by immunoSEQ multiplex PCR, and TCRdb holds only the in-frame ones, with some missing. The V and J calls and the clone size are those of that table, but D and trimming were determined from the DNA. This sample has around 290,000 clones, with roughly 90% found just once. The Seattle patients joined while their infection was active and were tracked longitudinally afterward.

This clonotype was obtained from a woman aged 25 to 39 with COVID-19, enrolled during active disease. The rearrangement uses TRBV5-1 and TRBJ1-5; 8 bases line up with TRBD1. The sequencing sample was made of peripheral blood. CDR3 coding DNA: TGCGCCAGCAGCCCGACAGGGGACAATCAGCCCCAGCATTTT. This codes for CASSPTGDNQPQHF.